Below, 14 T cell receptor beta chains from the same sample are listed, as sequenced in a study of shared clonotypes between healthy human individuals. Some clones are missing from TCRdb's copy, which holds only in-frame ones; the method was immunoSEQ multiplex PCR. The repertoire holds 1.4 million to 1.5 million clones, with roughly 97% as singletons. The sample consisted of naive CD4+ T cells sorted from blood. Stated subset: CD45RA+ positively selected. These receptors all come from a man younger than 40 in good health.

A note on this clone: It may be a read error: a sequence one base away is much more abundant. The chain combines TRBV7-8 with TRBJ2-1; D not resolved. Germline V gene sequence: CDR1 SGHVS, CDR2 FQNEAQ. CDR3 length equals 13 residues. The CDR3 sequence is CASSVTMGNEQLF. CDR3 in DNA: TGTGCCAGCAGCGTAACGATGGGGAATGAGCAGCTCTTC.

The chain employs TRBV5-5 and TRBJ2-1; 7 bases are shared with TRBD2. Germline lookup yields CDR1 SGHKS and CDR2 YYEKEE (reference sequence). V lost 9 bases and J lost 4; bases outside the gene matches: 13. The CDR3 runs to 15 residues. This CDR3 reads CATPLISGKYNEQFF. CDR3 coding DNA: TGTGCCACCCCTTTAATAAGCGGGAAATACAATGAGCAGTTCTTC.

The V gene is TRBV18, the J gene TRBJ1-5, with D hard to call. V was pared by 6 bases and J by 0 bases, with 12 bases between. The CDR3 is made up of 15 amino acids. Germline lookup yields CDR1 KGHSH and CDR2 LQKENI. This CDR3 reads CASSDDGFSNQPQHF. The CDR3 DNA reads TGTGCCAGCTCCGACGACGGCTTTAGCAATCAGCCCCAGCATTTT.

The chain employs TRBV10-3 and TRBJ2-1, with a weak D call TRBD2 (6 bases). This CDR3 has 14 residues. Germline CDR1 is ENHRY and CDR2 is SYGVKD. V was trimmed by 3 bases and J by 7 bases, leaving 13 bases between them. DNA of the CDR3: TGTGCCATCAGTGATTTCGGGGCGGGGAATGAGCAGTTCTTC. It translates to CAISDFGAGNEQFF.

On this clone: Additional DNA sequences in this sample encode the identical CDR3. The chain links TRBV7-2 to TRBJ2-7; D might be TRBD2 (6 bases). With 1 base removed from V and 1 base from J, the gap between germline ends came to 8 bases. The CDR3 consists of 14 residues. The germline CDR1 and CDR2 sequences are SGHTA and FQGNSA. CDR3 nucleotides: TGTGCCAGCAGCTTAGACCGGGGGTCCTACGAGCAGTACTTC. As protein: CASSLDRGSYEQYF.

The chain employs TRBV6-1 and TRBJ2-1, with D tentatively TRBD2 (6 bases). Germline V gene lookup returns CDR1 MNHNS and CDR2 SASEGT. The CDR3 runs to 12 residues. V was clipped by 1 base and J by 14 bases, with 12 bases between them. The CDR3 nucleotides are TGTGCCAGCAGTGAAGGTGGGAGGAGTAAGTTCTTC. Encoded protein: CASSEGGRSKFF.

V gene TRBV29-1 combines with J gene TRBJ2-7; a possible D gene is TRBD1 (5 bases). Germline loops: CDR1 SQVTM, CDR2 ANQGSEA. There are 13 residues in the CDR3. Trimming stripped 4 bases from V and 4 bases from J, with 14 bases between. CDR3 nucleotides: TGCAGCGTTGGCGCAGGGTCCGGTTACGAGCAGTACTTC. This translates into CSVGAGSGYEQYF.

This chain uses TRBV5-8 with TRBJ2-5; D possibly uses TRBD1 or TRBD2 (5 bases each). CDR3 length: 15 amino acids. Trimming removed 0 bases at V and 7 bases at J, with 16 bases between. The germline V gene has CDR1 SGHTS and CDR2 YDEGEE. CDR3 protein: CASSLGDPNQGTQYF. The DNA of the CDR3 is TGTGCCAGCAGCTTGGGGGACCCGAATCAGGGGACCCAGTACTTC.

J is TRBJ2-7 and V is TRBV7-9; 10 bases are a match to TRBD2. The CDR3 is 14 amino acids. V dropped 5 bases and J dropped 2; count of bases not matched to a gene: 3. In germline, CDR1 is SEHNR, CDR2 FQNEAQ (reference sequence). The CDR3 DNA reads TGTGCCAGCAGCAGGACTAGCGGAACCTACGAGCAGTACTTC. Amino acids: CASSRTSGTYEQYF.

As concerns this clone: Other DNA sequences from this sample encode an identical CDR3 as well. The CDR3 reads CASSLGQNQPQHF. In DNA, the CDR3 is TGTGCCAGCAGCCTGGGCCAAAATCAGCCCCAGCATTTT. The chain employs TRBV7-2 and TRBJ1-5; D call uncertain. From germline, CDR1 is SGHTA and CDR2 FQGNSA. The CDR3 consists of 13 residues. The V end was cut by 5 bases, the J end by 4 bases, with 9 bases between.

This clone has a single count. The chain joins TRBV7-9 to TRBJ1-1; D call uncertain. This CDR3 has 12 amino acids. Between the trimmed V and J ends, which lost 5 bases and 3 bases, there was a span of 7 bases. In germline, CDR1 is SEHNR, CDR2 FQNEAQ (reference sequence). CDR3 nucleotides: TGTGCCAGCAGCATTCGAGACACTGAAGCTTTCTTT. Encoded protein: CASSIRDTEAFF. The full variable domain, rest sourced from reference TRBV7-9 and TRBJ1-1, is DTGVSQNPRHKITKRGQNVTFRCDPISEHNRLYWYRQTLGQGPEFLTYFQNEAQLEKSRLLSDRFSAERPKGSFSTLEIQRTEQGDSAMYLCASSIRDTEAFFGQGTRLTVV.

The chain carries TRBV10-3 and TRBJ2-7, with TRBD1 matching 10 bases. CDR3 size: 15 residues. Germline CDR1 and CDR2: ENHRY and SYGVKD. The V and J ends lost 2 bases and 1 base, in that order; junction bases with no gene match: 2. CDR3 protein: CAISEGQGVSYEQYF. DNA for the CDR3: TGTGCCATCAGTGAGGGACAGGGGGTTTCCTACGAGCAGTACTTC.

The table lists this clone with a count of one. The chain joins TRBV18 to TRBJ1-1; 8 positions agree with TRBD1. V lost 4 bases, J lost 7 bases, and 14 bases stayed unmatched. The germline CDR1 and CDR2 sequences are KGHSH and LQKENI. The CDR3 runs 16 residues. The CDR3: CASSLRTGSGNNEAFF. Written as DNA, the CDR3 is TGTGCCAGCTCACTTCGGACAGGGAGTGGAAATAATGAAGCTTTCTTT.

The V and J genes are TRBV7-8 and TRBJ2-7; possibly TRBD2 for D (6 bases). The CDR3 is made up of 15 amino acids. Trimming shortened V by 8 bases and J by 3 bases, and 20 bases separated the two germline ends. Germline V lookup: CDR1 SGHVS, CDR2 FQNEAQ. The CDR3 coding sequence is TGTGCCAGCGCCCGAGCGGAGGGAGCTCGCTACGAGCAGTACTTC. Protein product: CASARAEGARYEQYF.